The text below deals with one T cell receptor beta chain. This sample is part of a study of shared clonotypes between healthy human individuals. This CDR3 has 16 amino acids. Trimming stripped 4 bases from V and 2 bases from J, with 18 bases between. Repertoires were generated with immunoSEQ multiplex PCR, while TCRdb's copy carries only in-frame clones and drops some. The table has approximately 500,000 clones, 96% seen once; the top ten hold about 0.054%. This clonotype originated in a woman aged 30 to 39 in good health. Sequenced: naive CD4+ T cells sorted from blood. The subset here: CD45RA+ positively selected. The chain carries TRBV23-1 and TRBJ2-7; a possible D gene is TRBD2 (5 bases). TRBV23-1 is sorted into the ORF group, with uncertain function. CDR3 nucleotide sequence: TGCGCCAGCAGTCCCGCTCGGCACAGACTAACCTACGAGCAGTACTTC. Translating gives CASSPARHRLTYEQYF.